The 16 T cell receptor beta chains listed next were all sequenced from one sample in a study of beta chain features in type 1 diabetes. Whole-study findings and limits: Among all four CD4+ subsets, Type 1 diabetes patients had TCRB CDR3s that were moderately but significantly shorter.

Reverse transcribing all isolated RNA meant expressed TCRB transcripts were sequenced. Sequencing was performed with immunoSEQ multiplex PCR; in TCRdb, only in-frame clones are kept and a portion is missing. The table lists 65,000 to 85,000 clones, just under 50% of them singletons. No cognate antigen is known for these TCRs. The sample consisted of central memory CD4+ T cells from blood. The receptors stem from a man aged 30-40 years with type 1 diabetes.

In its sample, this clone was seen once. The V and J genes are TRBV10-1 and TRBJ2-2, with 7 bases lining up with TRBD1. The CDR3 covers 14 residues. Germline lookup yields CDR1 WNHNN and CDR2 SYGVQD (reference sequence). V trimming: 5 bases; J trimming: 3 bases; junction bases outside the gene matches: 3. CDR3 sequence reads: CASSPDRDTGELFF. The CDR3 region has the DNA TGCGCCAGCAGTCCCGACAGGGACACCGGGGAGCTGTTTTTT.

This clone has only a few counts. This chain uses TRBV30 with TRBJ1-6; D remains unclear. The CDR3 sequence is 15 residues long. The germline V gene encodes CDR1 GTSNPN and CDR2 SVGIG (reference sequence). Trimming cost V 2 bases and J 8 bases, with 16 bases left between them. This CDR3 reads CAWSRLTNSDSPLHF. The CDR3 bases are TGTGCCTGGAGTCGGCTGACAAATTCGGATTCACCCCTCCACTTT. Full variable domain (remainder filled in from reference TRBV30 and TRBJ1-6): SQTIHQWPATLVQPVGSPLSLECTVEGTSNPNLYWYRQAAGRGLQLLFYSVGIGQISSEVPQNLSASRPQDRQFILSSKKLLLSDSGFYLCAWSRLTNSDSPLHFGNGTRLTVT.

This clone was detected a few times. This chain uses TRBV7-2 with TRBJ2-1, with 14 bases fitting TRBD2. Germline values: CDR1 SGHTA, CDR2 FQGNSA. Trimming took 1 base from V and 8 from J; bases not matched to a gene: 13. The CDR3 runs to 19 residues. The CDR3 is CASSLVSPGLAGVADEQFF. The CDR3 DNA reads TGTGCCAGCAGCTTAGTATCTCCGGGACTAGCGGGAGTAGCCGATGAGCAGTTCTTC.

The sample holds a few counts of this clone. The gene calls are TRBV5-6 and TRBJ2-5, with 8 bases that match TRBD1. Per germline, CDR1 SGHDT and CDR2 YYEEEE. The CDR3 runs to 14 residues. Germline trimming cut 4 bases from V and 5 bases from J; bases unmatched to any gene: 7. The CDR3 DNA is TGTGCCAGCAGCGGGCAGGGGGCGGGGGAGACCCAGTACTTC. This sequence encodes CASSGQGAGETQYF.

The chain uses TRBV13 and TRBJ1-1; tentatively, D is TRBD1 (5 bases). The CDR3 length is 13 residues. The ends were cut back, 1 base at V and 4 bases at J, with 7 bases in the middle. Looked up from germline, CDR1 is PRHDT and CDR2 is FYEKMQ (reference sequence). The CDR3 DNA sequence: TGTGCCAGCAGCTTAGTCAGGGCCACTGAAGCTTTCTTT. This codes for CASSLVRATEAFF.

This clone occurred a few times. V is TRBV11-3 and J is TRBJ1-5, with D tentatively TRBD1 (5 bases). V was cut by 5 bases and J by 5 bases, with 10 bases left in between. CDR1 and CDR2 (germline): SGHNT, YENEEA. The CDR3 has 13 amino acids. The CDR3 protein is CASSRGGDQPQHF. CDR3 DNA sequence: TGTGCCAGCAGCCGGGGGGGGGATCAGCCCCAGCATTTT.

V and J are TRBV7-2 and TRBJ1-2; D is ambiguous. Germline loops: CDR1 SGHTA, CDR2 FQGNSA. Trimming cost V 5 bases and J 0 bases, with 7 bases left between them. This CDR3 region has 13 residues. CDR3 in amino acids: CASSHGTNYGYTF. The CDR3 region has the DNA TGTGCCAGCAGCCACGGGACTAACTATGGCTACACCTTC. The variable domain in full, completed from reference TRBV7-2 and TRBJ1-2, reads GAGVSQSPSNKVTEKGKDVELRCDPISGHTALYWYRQSLGQGLEFLIYFQGNSAPDKSGLPSDRFSAERTGGSVSTLTIQRTQQEDSAVYLCASSHGTNYGYTFGSGTRLTVV.

This clone has a handful of counts. In DNA, the CDR3 is TGCGCCAGCAGCTTGGGGTCTACAGGGGTGAACACTGAAGCTTTCTTT. Translation gives CASSLGSTGVNTEAFF. The chain carries TRBV5-1 and TRBJ1-1; 7 bases align to TRBD1. V trimming: 0 bases; J trimming: 0 bases; junction bases outside the gene matches: 5. CDR1 is SGHRS, CDR2 YFSETQ, per germline. The CDR3 covers 16 residues. The whole variable domain, filled in from reference TRBV5-1 and TRBJ1-1, reads KAGVTQTPRYLIKTRGQQVTLSCSPISGHRSVSWYQQTPGQGLQFLFEYFSETQRNKGNFPGRFSGRQFSNSRSEMNVSTLELGDSALYLCASSLGSTGVNTEAFFGQGTRLTVV.

The chain links TRBV5-5 to TRBJ2-7, with TRBD1 matching 7 bases. Trimming at V came to 0 bases and at J to 3 bases, leaving 6 bases not matched to a gene. The CDR3 is made up of 15 amino acids. Germline V gene data show CDR1 as SGHKS and CDR2 as YYEKEE (reference sequence). CDR3 in amino acids: CASSLEGDSYYEQYF. The DNA for the CDR3 is TGTGCCAGCAGCTTGGAAGGGGACAGCTACTACGAGCAGTACTTC. Full variable domain (missing parts from reference TRBV5-5 and TRBJ2-7): DAGVTQSPTHLIKTRGQQVTLRCSPISGHKSVSWYQQVLGQGPQFIFQYYEKEERGRGNFPDRFSARQFPNYSSELNVNALLLGDSALYLCASSLEGDSYYEQYFGPGTRLTVT.

The chain links TRBV5-6 to TRBJ2-2; perhaps TRBD1 as D (6 bases). CDR1 and CDR2 from the germline V gene are SGHDT and YYEEEE. The length of the CDR3 is 17 residues. V lost 3 bases and J lost 2, with 17 bases in between. CDR3 nucleotides: TGTGCCAGCAGCTCCCCCTTTAGACAGGCTAACACCGGGGAGCTGTTTTTT. Residues: CASSSPFRQANTGELFF.

This clone has only a few counts. This rearrangement joins TRBV5-1 to TRBJ2-5; a weak D match, TRBD1 (6 bases). Trimming cost V 3 bases and J 2 bases, with 11 bases left between them. Germline V gene sequence: CDR1 SGHRS, CDR2 YFSETQ. The CDR3 extends over 14 amino acids. CDR3 protein: CASSWGQEQETQYF. CDR3 in DNA: TGCGCCAGCAGCTGGGGACAAGAGCAAGAGACCCAGTACTTC.

The J gene is TRBJ1-2, the V gene TRBV19; D is ambiguous. The CDR3 length is 13 residues. Trimming left V 3 bases short and J 3 bases short, with 8 bases between. Germline CDR1 reads LNHDA; CDR2 reads SQIVND (reference sequence). DNA of the CDR3: TGTGCCAGTAGTATCAGTGCGGACTATGGCTACACCTTC. This encodes CASSISADYGYTF.

V and J are TRBV11-2 and TRBJ2-5; D is undetermined. Deletions cut 5 bases from V and 5 bases from J, with 6 bases between. CDR1 is SGHAT and CDR2 is FQNNGV in the germline V gene. The CDR3 is made up of 11 amino acids. CDR3 amino acids: CASSLVETQYF. CDR3 nucleotide sequence: TGTGCCAGCAGCCTTGTGGAGACCCAGTACTTC.

This chain connects TRBV5-6 to TRBJ2-5, with 7 bases aligning to TRBD2. With 4 bases clipped from V and 5 bases from J, the junction kept 5 bases outside the gene matches. In germline, CDR1 is SGHDT, CDR2 YYEEEE. This CDR3 region has 13 residues. This CDR3 is CASSPAGSETQYF. CDR3 bases: TGTGCCAGCAGCCCAGCGGGGTCTGAGACCCAGTACTTC.

In this sample, this clone turned up a few times. The rearrangement links TRBV29-1 to TRBJ2-7; 10 bases agree with TRBD2. From germline, CDR1 is SQVTM and CDR2 ANQGSEA. V shed 2 bases and J 4 bases; nucleotides not matched to a gene: 8. The CDR3 spans 15 residues. As DNA, the CDR3 is TGCAGCGTTGAACGGTTAGCGGGAGGCTATTACGAGCAGTACTTC. Residues: CSVERLAGGYYEQYF.

The chain couples TRBV6-6 to TRBJ2-7; 8 positions agree with TRBD1. The trim removed 4 bases at V and 9 bases at J, leaving 5 bases unmatched. Germline V lookup: CDR1 MNHNY, CDR2 SVGAGI (reference sequence). This CDR3 region has 12 residues. The CDR3, as DNA: TGTGCCAGCAGTTCCGACAGGGGAGTGCAGTACTTC. Translating it yields CASSSDRGVQYF.